The T cell receptor (beta chain) under discussion was sequenced for a study of T-cell reconstitution after alpha-beta-depleted transplantation in children. The CDR3 contains 17 residues. CDR1 and CDR2 from the germline V gene are LNHNV and YYDKDF (reference sequence). V lost 1 base to trimming and J lost 5 bases, with 21 bases between them. The TCRbeta library was prepared with unique molecular identifiers. TCRdb re-analysed the PCR reads in MiXCR, keeping a single row per CDR3 protein. The data hold 140,000 to 150,000 distinct CDR3 sequences, with 8% to 10% observed a single time. This clonotype was recorded many times.

This chain uses TRBV15 with TRBJ2-7; D is possibly TRBD2 (6 bases). The TCR was taken from a female patient under 10 years old who had a stem cell transplant for congenital amegakaryocytic thrombocytopenia, so the T cells may come from the graft donor. The sample consisted of PBMCs, mostly from graft donor cells, taken 180 days after TCRalphabeta/CD19-depleted stem cell transplant. Written as DNA, the CDR3 is TGTGCCACCAGCAGAGTTGACCCGCACGGGGGTAGGGACGAGCAGTACTTC. Its protein product is CATSRVDPHGGRDEQYF.